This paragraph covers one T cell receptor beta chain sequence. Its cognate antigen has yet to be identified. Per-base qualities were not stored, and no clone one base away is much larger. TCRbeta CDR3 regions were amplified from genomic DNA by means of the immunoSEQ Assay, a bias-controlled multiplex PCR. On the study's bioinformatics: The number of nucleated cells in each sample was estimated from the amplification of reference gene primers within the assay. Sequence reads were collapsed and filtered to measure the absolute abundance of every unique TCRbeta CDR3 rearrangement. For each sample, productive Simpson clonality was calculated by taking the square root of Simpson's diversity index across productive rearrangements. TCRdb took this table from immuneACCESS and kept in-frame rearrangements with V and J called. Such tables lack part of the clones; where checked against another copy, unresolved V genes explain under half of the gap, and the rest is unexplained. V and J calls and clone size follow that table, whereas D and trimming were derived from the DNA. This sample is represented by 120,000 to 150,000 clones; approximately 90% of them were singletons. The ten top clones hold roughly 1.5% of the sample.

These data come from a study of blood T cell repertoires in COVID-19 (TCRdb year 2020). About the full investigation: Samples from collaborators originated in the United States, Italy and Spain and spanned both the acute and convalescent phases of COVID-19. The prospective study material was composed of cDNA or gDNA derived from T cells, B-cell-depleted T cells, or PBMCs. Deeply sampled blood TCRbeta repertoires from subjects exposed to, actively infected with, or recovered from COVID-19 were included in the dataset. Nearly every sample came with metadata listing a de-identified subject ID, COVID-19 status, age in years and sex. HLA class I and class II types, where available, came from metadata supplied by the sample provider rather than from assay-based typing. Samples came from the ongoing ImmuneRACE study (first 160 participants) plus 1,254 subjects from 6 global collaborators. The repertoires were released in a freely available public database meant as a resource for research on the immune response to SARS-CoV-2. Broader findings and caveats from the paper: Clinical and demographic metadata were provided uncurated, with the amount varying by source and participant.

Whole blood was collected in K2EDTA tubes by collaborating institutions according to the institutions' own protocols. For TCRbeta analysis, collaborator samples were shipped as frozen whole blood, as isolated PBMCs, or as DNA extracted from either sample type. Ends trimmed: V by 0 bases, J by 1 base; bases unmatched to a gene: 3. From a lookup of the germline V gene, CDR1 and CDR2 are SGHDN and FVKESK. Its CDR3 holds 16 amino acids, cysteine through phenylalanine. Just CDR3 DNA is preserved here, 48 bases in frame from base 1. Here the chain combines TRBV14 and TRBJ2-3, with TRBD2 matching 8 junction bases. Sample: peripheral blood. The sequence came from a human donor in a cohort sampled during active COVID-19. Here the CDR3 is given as CASSQDGGAGTDTQYF. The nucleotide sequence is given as TGTGCCAGCAGCCAAGACGGGGGGGCGGGCACAGATACGCAGTATTTT.